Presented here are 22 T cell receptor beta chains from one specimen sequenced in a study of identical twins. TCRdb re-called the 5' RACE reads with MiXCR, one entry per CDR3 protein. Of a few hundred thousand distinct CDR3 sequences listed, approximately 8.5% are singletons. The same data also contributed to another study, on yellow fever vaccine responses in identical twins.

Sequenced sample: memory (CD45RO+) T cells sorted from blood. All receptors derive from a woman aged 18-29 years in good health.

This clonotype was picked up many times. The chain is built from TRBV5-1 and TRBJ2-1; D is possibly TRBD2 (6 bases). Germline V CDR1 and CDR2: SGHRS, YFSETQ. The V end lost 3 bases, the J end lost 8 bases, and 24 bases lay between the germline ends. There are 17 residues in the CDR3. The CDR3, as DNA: TGCGCCAGCAGCTCCCACTCGGGTGGACTACCCTCCGATGAGCAGTTCTTC. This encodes CASSSHSGGLPSDEQFF. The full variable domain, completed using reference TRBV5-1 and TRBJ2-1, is KAGVTQTPRYLIKTRGQQVTLSCSPISGHRSVSWYQQTPGQGLQFLFEYFSETQRNKGNFPGRFSGRQFSNSRSEMNVSTLELGDSALYLCASSSHSGGLPSDEQFFGPGTRLTVL.

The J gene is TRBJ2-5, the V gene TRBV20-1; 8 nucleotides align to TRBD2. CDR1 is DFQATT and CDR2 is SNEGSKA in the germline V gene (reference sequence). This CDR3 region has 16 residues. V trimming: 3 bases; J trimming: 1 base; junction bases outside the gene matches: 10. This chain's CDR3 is CSARGYGGGFQETQYF. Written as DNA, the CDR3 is TGCAGTGCTAGGGGGTACGGGGGGGGTTTCCAAGAGACCCAGTACTTC.

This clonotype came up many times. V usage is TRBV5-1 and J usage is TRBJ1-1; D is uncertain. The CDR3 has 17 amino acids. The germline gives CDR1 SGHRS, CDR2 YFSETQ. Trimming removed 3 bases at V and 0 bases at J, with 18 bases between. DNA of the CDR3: TGCGCCAGCAGCTCAACCCCCGACGGATCCATGAACACTGAAGCTTTCTTT. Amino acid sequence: CASSSTPDGSMNTEAFF.

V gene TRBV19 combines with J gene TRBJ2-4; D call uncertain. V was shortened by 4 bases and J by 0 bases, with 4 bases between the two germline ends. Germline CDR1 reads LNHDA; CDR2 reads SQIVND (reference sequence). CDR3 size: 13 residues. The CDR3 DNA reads TGTGCCAGTAGTAGACTAGCCAAAAACATTCAGTACTTC. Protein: CASSRLAKNIQYF.

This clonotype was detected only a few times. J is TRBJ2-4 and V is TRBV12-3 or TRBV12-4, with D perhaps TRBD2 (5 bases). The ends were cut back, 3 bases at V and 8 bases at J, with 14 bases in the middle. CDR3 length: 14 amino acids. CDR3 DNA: TGTGCCAGCAGTTTGCGGATGGTCGGGGACATTCAGTACTTC. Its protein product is CASSLRMVGDIQYF.

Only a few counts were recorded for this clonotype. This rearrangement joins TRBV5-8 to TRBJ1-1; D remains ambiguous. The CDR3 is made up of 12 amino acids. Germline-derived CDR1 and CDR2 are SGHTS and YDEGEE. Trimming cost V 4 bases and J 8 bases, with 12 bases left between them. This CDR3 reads CASSKNKREAFF. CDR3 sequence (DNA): TGTGCCAGCAGCAAAAACAAGAGAGAAGCTTTCTTT.

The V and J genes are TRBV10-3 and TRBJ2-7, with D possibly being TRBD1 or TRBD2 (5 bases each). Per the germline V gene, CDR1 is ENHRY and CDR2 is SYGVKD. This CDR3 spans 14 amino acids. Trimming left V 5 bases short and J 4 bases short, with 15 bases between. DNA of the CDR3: TGTGCCATCAGTCCGGGACGGAGAGATTACGAGCAGTACGTC. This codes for CAISPGRRDYEQYV.

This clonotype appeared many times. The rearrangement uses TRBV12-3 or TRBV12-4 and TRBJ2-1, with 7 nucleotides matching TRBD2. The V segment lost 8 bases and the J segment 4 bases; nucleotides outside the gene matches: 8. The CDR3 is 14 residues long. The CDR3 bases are TGTGCCAGCTTGAGCGGGATTAAGTACAATGAGCAGTTCTTC. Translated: CASLSGIKYNEQFF.

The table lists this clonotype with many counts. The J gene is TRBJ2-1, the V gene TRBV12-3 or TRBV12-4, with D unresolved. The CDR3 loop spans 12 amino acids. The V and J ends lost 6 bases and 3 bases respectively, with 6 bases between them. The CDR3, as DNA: TGTGCCAGCAGCACAAGCTACAATGAGCAGTTCTTC. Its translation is CASSTSYNEQFF.

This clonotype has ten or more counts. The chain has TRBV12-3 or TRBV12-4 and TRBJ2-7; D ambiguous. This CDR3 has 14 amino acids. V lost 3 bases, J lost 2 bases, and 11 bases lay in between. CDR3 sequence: CASSLGTTPYEQYV. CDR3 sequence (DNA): TGTGCCAGCAGTTTGGGTACGACCCCCTACGAGCAGTACGTC.

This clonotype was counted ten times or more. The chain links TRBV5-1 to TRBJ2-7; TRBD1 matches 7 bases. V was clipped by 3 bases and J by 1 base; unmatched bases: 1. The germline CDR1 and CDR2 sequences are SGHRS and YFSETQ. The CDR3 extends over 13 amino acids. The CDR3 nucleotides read TGCGCCAGCAGCTCGGGACAGTCCTACGAGCAGTACTTC. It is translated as CASSSGQSYEQYF.

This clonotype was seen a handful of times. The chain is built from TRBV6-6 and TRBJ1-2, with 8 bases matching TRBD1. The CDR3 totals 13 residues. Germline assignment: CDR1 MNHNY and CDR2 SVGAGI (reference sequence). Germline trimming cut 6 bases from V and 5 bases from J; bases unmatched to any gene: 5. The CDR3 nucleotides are TGTGCCAGCAGCCAGGGACAGGTTTATGGCTACACCTTC. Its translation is CASSQGQVYGYTF.

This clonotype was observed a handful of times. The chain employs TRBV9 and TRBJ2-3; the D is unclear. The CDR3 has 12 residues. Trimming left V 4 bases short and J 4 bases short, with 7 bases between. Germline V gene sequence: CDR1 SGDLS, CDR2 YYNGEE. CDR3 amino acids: CASSPHSDTQYF. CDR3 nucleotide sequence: TGTGCCAGCAGCCCCCACTCAGATACGCAGTATTTT.

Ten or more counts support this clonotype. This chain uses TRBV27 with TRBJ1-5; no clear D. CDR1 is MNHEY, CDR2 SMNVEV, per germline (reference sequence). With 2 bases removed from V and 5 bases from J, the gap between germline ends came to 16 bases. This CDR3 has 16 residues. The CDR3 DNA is TGTGCCAGCAGTTTAAGGGTAGGGTTGAGTGATCAGCCCCAGCATTTT. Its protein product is CASSLRVGLSDQPQHF.

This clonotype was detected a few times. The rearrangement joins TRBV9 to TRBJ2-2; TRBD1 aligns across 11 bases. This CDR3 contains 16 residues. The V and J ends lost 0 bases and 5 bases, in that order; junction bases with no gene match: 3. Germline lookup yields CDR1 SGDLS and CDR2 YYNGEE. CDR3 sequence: CASSVGTGGMTGELFF. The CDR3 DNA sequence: TGTGCCAGCAGCGTAGGGACAGGGGGCATGACCGGGGAGCTGTTTTTT.

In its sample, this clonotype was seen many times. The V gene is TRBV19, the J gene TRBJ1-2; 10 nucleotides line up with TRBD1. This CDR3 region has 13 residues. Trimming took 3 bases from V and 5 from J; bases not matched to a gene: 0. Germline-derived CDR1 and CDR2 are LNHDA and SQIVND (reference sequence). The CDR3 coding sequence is TGTGCCAGTAGTATGGGACAGGGGTATGGCTACACCTTC. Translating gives CASSMGQGYGYTF.

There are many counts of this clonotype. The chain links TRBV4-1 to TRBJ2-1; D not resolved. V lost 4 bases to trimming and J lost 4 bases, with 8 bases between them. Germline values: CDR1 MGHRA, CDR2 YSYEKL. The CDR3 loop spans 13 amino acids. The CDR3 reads CASSRSQYNEQFF. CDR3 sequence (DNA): TGCGCCAGCAGCCGGTCCCAGTACAATGAGCAGTTCTTC.

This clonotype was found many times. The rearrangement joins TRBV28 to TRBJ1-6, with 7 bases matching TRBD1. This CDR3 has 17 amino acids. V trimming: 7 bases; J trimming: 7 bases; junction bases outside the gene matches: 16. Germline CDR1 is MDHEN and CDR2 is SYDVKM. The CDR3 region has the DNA TGTGCCAGCAACACCCAGGGGGGCGGCATTGGAAATTCACCCCTCCACTTT. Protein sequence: CASNTQGGGIGNSPLHF.

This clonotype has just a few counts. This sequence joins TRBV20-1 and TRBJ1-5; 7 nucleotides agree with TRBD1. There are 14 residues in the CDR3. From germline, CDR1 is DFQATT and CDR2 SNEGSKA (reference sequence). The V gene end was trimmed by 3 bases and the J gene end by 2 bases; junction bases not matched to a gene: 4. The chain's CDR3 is CSASRTGGNQPQHF. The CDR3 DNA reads TGCAGTGCTAGCCGAACAGGGGGCAATCAGCCCCAGCATTTT.

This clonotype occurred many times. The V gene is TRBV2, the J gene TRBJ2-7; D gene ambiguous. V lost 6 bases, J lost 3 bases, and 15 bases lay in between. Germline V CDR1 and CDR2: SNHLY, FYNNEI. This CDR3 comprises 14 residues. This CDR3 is CASRADLNSYEQYF. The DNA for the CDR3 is TGTGCCAGCAGGGCTGACTTGAACAGCTACGAGCAGTACTTC.

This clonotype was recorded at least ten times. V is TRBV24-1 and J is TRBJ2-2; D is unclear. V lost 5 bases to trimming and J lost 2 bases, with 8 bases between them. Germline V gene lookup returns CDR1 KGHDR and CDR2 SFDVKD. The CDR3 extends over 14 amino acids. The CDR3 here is CATSAELNTGELFF. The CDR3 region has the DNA TGTGCCACCAGTGCCGAGCTTAACACCGGGGAGCTGTTTTTT.

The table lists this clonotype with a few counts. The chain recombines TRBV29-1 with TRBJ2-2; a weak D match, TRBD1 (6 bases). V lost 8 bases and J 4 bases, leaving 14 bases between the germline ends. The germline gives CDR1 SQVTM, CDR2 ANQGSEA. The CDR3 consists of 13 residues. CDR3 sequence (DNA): TGCAGCTTTACACAGGGCACCACCGGGGAGCTGTTTTTT. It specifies CSFTQGTTGELFF.